This entry is about one TCR beta chain. The data originate from a study of control samples from healthy donors and cancer patients. Data came from immunoSEQ multiplex PCR; TCRdb stores just in-frame clones and leaves some out. The sample shows 150,000 to 200,000 clones, just over 90% of them seen only once. The CDR3 contains 13 residues. V was trimmed by 4 bases and J by 6 bases, leaving 9 bases between them. The genes are TRBV12-3 or TRBV12-4 and TRBJ2-2; perhaps TRBD2 as D (5 bases). This TCR derives from a man aged 30 to 39 in good health. Sequenced input: blood. CDR3 in amino acids: CASSWTSAGELFF. DNA for the CDR3: TGTGCCAGCAGTTGGACTTCCGCCGGGGAGCTGTTTTTT.